These T cell receptor beta chains were read from a single sample in a study of blood T cell repertoires in COVID-19. Clones were read by immunoSEQ multiplex PCR, and TCRdb kept only the in-frame ones, dropping some. Among fewer than 150,000 clones listed, 77% were seen once. Specimen: peripheral blood. These receptors all come from a man aged 80 or over with acute or convalescent COVID-19. CDR3s include the opening cysteine and the closing phenylalanine or tryptophan. D genes are given only for firm matches. A row's size may be missing; if present it is once, few, many or a size class.

>-|TRBV19|-|TRBJ1-1
CASSMGWQGTEAFF
TGTGCCAGTAGTATGGGCTGGCAGGGCACTGAAGCTTTCTTT
>-|TRBV4-3|TRBD1|TRBJ1-4
CASSQGTGGLFF
TGCGCCAGCAGCCAAGGGACAGGGGGACTGTTTTTT
>-|TRBV6-5|TRBD1|TRBJ1-5
CASRGTGNQPQHF
TGTGCCAGCAGAGGGACAGGCAATCAGCCCCAGCATTTT
>-|TRBV18|TRBD1|TRBJ2-5
CASSPQTGGEETQYF
TGTGCCAGCTCACCACAGACAGGGGGCGAAGAGACCCAGTACTTC
>once|TRBV7-3|TRBD2|TRBJ2-3
CASSGEAGSTDTQYF
TGTGCCAGCAGCGGAGAAGCGGGGAGCACAGATACGCAGTATTTT
>once|TRBV3-1/TRBV3-2|TRBD2|TRBJ2-3
CASSQFGGAKETDTQYF
TGTGCCAGCAGCCAATTCGGGGGGGCCAAAGAAACAGATACGCAGTATTTT
>-|TRBV4-2|TRBD2|TRBJ2-2
CASSRPTSGVNTGELFF
TGTGCCAGCAGCCGCCCGACTAGCGGGGTGAACACCGGGGAGCTGTTTTTT
>-|TRBV7-8|TRBD1|TRBJ1-3
CASSLIGTGLSGNTIYF
TGTGCCAGCAGCCTAATCGGGACAGGCCTATCTGGAAACACCATATATTTT
>-|TRBV9|-|TRBJ2-5
CASSVNSGAKETQYF
TGTGCCAGCAGCGTGAATAGCGGTGCCAAGGAGACCCAGTACTTC
>once|TRBV4-3|-|TRBJ1-2
CASSHEDGGAGGYTF
TGCGCCAGCAGCCATGAAGATGGAGGGGCAGGCGGCTACACCTTC
>-|TRBV29-1|-|TRBJ1-3
CSVRGGNTIYF
TGCAGCGTTCGGGGGGGGAACACCATATATTTT
>-|TRBV11-2|TRBD2|TRBJ2-7
CASSLTSGTNEQYF
TGTGCCAGCAGCTTGACCAGCGGGACCAACGAGCAGTACTTC
>-|TRBV19|-|TRBJ2-5
CASSSLAAETQYF
TGTGCCAGTAGTTCCCTAGCAGCAGAGACCCAGTACTTC
>-|TRBV29-1|TRBD1|TRBJ1-4
CSAWTGSEKLFF
TGCAGCGCCTGGACAGGTAGCGAAAAACTGTTTTTT
>-|TRBV28|-|TRBJ2-1
CASTGEQKYNEQFF
TGTGCCAGCACCGGGGAGCAGAAATACAATGAGCAGTTCTTC
>-|TRBV5-1|-|TRBJ2-1
CASSPGDSYNEQFF
TGCGCCAGCAGTCCGGGGGACTCCTACAATGAGCAGTTCTTC
>once|TRBV28|-|TRBJ2-7
CASRAGMVYEQYF
TGTGCCAGCAGGGCAGGGATGGTTTACGAGCAGTACTTC
>-|TRBV5-1|TRBD1|TRBJ2-5
CASSAQGAWETQYF
TGCGCCAGCAGCGCTCAGGGGGCCTGGGAGACCCAGTACTTC
>few|TRBV3-1/TRBV3-2|TRBD1|TRBJ1-2
CASSWDRGGGYTF
TGTGCCAGCAGCTGGGACAGGGGAGGGGGCTACACCTTC
>-|TRBV5-6|-|TRBJ1-5
CASSSGTAGSNQPQHF
TGTGCCAGCAGCTCAGGGACTGCCGGCAGCAATCAGCCCCAGCATTTT
>-|TRBV29-1|TRBD2|TRBJ2-3
CSVEGPRSGGRGDTQYF
TGCAGCGTTGAAGGGCCGAGGAGCGGGGGGCGGGGAGATACGCAGTATTTT
>-|TRBV7-9|TRBD1|TRBJ2-7
CASRQGASYEQYF
TGTGCCAGCCGACAGGGGGCATCCTACGAGCAGTACTTC
>-|TRBV5-1|TRBD1|TRBJ2-7
CASSPATGTGFYEQYF
TGCGCCAGCAGCCCCGCTACCGGGACAGGCTTCTACGAGCAGTACTTC
>-|TRBV2|-|TRBJ2-2
CANQPGGTGELFF
TGTGCCAATCAACCCGGGGGCACCGGGGAGCTGTTTTTT
>-|TRBV6-1|-|TRBJ1-3
CASSEGQGRLNTIYF
TGTGCCAGCAGTGAAGGCCAGGGGCGGTTAAACACCATATATTTT
>-|TRBV10-3|TRBD1|TRBJ1-2
CASAGTGYGYTF
TGTGCCAGCGCCGGGACAGGGTATGGCTACACCTTC
>-|TRBV3-1/TRBV3-2|-|TRBJ2-1
CASSPIRGASYNEQFF
TGTGCCAGCAGCCCAATCCGGGGGGCCTCATACAATGAGCAGTTCTTC
>-|TRBV2|-|TRBJ1-1
CASSTRGGNTEAFF
TGTGCCAGCAGTACTCGGGGGGGGAACACTGAAGCTTTCTTT
>-|TRBV5-4|TRBD2|TRBJ2-3
CASSPTGGGTDTQYF
TGTGCCAGCAGCCCCACCGGCGGGGGGACAGATACGCAGTATTTT
>-|TRBV10-1|TRBD2|TRBJ2-7
CAKFSGGAYEQYF
TGCGCCAAGTTTAGCGGGGGCGCCTACGAGCAGTACTTC
>-|TRBV7-9|-|TRBJ1-1
CASSFSGFAFF
TGTGCCAGCAGCTTTTCAGGGTTCGCTTTCTTT
>few|TRBV7-8|-|TRBJ2-1
CASSRYGARFF
TGTGCCAGCAGCCGTTATGGGGCTAGGTTCTTC
>-|TRBV5-4|-|TRBJ2-5
CASSLELQETQYF
TGTGCCAGCAGCTTGGAACTCCAAGAGACCCAGTACTTC
>-|TRBV5-1|TRBD2|TRBJ2-3
CASSSGLAGGRIDTQYF
TGCGCCAGCAGCTCGGGACTAGCGGGGGGACGGATAGATACGCAGTATTTT
>-|TRBV6-1|TRBD1|TRBJ1-5
CASSNKGQGQPQHF
TGTGCCAGCAGTAACAAGGGACAGGGTCAGCCCCAGCATTTT
>-|TRBV6-5|TRBD1|TRBJ1-4
CASSLLGQGSLELFF
TGTGCCAGCAGCCTGCTGGGACAGGGATCGTTAGAGCTGTTTTTT
>-|TRBV18|TRBD1|TRBJ2-7
CASSLNSGTGAHEQYF
TGTGCCAGCTCACTCAACTCCGGGACAGGGGCTCACGAGCAGTACTTC